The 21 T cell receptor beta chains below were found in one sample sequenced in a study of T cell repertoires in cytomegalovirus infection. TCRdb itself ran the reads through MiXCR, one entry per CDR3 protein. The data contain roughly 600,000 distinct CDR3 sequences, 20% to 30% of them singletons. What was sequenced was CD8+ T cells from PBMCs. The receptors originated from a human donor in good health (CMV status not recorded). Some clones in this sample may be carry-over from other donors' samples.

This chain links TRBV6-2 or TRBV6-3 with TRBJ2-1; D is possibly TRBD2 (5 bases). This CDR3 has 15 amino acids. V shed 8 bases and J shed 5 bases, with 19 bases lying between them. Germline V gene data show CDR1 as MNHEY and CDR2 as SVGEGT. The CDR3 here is CASGTAETVHNEQFF. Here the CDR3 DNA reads TGTGCCAGCGGCACAGCGGAGACTGTCCACAATGAGCAGTTCTTC.

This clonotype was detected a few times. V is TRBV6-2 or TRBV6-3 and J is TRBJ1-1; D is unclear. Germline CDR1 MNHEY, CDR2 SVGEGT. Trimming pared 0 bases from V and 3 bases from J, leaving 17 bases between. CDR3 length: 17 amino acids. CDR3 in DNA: TGTGCCAGCAGTTACTCGATGTACGGGTTGCGGGACACTGAAGCTTTCTTT. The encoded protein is CASSYSMYGLRDTEAFF.

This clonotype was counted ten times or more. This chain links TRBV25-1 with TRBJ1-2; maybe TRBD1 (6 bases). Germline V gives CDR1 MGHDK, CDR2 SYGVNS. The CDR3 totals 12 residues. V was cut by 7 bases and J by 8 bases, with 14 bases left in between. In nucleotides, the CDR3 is TGTGCCAGCACACTAGCGGGGGGCGGCTACACCTTC. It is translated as CASTLAGGGYTF.

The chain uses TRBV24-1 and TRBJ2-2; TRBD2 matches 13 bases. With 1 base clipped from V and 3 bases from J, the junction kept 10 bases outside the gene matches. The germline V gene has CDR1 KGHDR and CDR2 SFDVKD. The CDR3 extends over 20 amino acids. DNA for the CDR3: TGTGCCACCAGTGATTTCCCCGGACTAGCGGGGGACATCTACACCGGGGAGCTGTTTTTT. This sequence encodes CATSDFPGLAGDIYTGELFF.

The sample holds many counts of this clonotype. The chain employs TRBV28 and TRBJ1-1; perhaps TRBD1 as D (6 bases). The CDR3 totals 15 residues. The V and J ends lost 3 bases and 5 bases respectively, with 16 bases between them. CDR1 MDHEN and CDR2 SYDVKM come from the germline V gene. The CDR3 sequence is CASSFAGVRRTEAFF. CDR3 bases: TGTGCCAGCAGTTTCGCAGGGGTGCGAAGAACTGAAGCTTTCTTT.

The CDR3 here is CSVEDPGYSGNTIYF. In nucleotides, the CDR3 is TGCAGCGTTGAAGATCCAGGGTACTCTGGAAACACCATATATTTT. The J gene is TRBJ1-3, the V gene TRBV29-1; tentative D call: TRBD1 (5 bases). CDR1 and CDR2 (germline): SQVTM, ANQGSEA. The V end lost 0 bases, the J end lost 0 bases, and 9 bases lay between the germline ends. This CDR3 has 15 residues.

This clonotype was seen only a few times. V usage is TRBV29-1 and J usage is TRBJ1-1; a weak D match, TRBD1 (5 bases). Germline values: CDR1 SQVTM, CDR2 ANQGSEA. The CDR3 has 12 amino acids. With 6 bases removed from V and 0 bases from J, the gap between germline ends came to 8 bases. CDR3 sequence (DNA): TGCAGCGTAGACAGAGTGAACACTGAAGCTTTCTTT. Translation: CSVDRVNTEAFF.

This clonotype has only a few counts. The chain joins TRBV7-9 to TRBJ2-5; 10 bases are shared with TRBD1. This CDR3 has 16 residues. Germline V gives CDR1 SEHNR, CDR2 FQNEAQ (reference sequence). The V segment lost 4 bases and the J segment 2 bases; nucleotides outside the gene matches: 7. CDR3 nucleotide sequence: TGTGCCAGCAGCTACCTGACAGGGGGCGAACAAGAGACCCAGTACTTC. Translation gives CASSYLTGGEQETQYF.

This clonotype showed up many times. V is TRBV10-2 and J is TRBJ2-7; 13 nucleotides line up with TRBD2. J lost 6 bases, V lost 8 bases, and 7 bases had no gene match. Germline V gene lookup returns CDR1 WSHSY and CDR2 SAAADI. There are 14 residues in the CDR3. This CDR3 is CASGTSGGEGEQYF. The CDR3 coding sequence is TGCGCCAGCGGAACTAGCGGGGGGGAAGGCGAGCAGTACTTC.

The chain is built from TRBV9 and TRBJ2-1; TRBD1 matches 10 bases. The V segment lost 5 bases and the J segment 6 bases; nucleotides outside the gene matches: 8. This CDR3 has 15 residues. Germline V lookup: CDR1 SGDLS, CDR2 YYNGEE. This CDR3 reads CASSFGTGVGNEQFF. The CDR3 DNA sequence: TGTGCCAGCAGTTTTGGGACAGGGGTTGGCAATGAGCAGTTCTTC.

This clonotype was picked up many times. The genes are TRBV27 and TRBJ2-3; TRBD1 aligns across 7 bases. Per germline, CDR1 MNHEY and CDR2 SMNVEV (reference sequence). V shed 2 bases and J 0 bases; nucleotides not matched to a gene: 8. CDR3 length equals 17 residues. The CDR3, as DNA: TGTGCCAGCAGTTTACGGCCCCCGGGACAGAGCACAGATACGCAGTATTTT. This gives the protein CASSLRPPGQSTDTQYF.

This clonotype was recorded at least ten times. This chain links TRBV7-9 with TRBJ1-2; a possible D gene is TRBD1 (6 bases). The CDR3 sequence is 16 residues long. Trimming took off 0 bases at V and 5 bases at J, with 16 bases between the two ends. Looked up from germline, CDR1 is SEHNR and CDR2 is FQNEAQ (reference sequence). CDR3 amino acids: CASSLARQELAYGYTF. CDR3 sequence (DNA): TGTGCCAGCAGCTTAGCCCGACAGGAATTGGCTTATGGCTACACCTTC.

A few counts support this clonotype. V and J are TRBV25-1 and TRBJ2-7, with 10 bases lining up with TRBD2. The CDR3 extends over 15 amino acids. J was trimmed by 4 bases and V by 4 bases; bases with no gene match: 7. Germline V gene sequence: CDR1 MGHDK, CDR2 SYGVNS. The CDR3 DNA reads TGTGCCAGCAGTGCCAATAGCGGGGGGCGATACGAGCAGTACGTC. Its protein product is CASSANSGGRYEQYV.

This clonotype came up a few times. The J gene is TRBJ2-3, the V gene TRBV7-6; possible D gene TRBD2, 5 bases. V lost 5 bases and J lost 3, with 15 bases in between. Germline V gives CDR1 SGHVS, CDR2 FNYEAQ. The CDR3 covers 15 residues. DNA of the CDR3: TGTGCCAGCAGCCCCGAGAGGGAGAGGACAGATACGCAGTATTTT. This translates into CASSPERERTDTQYF.

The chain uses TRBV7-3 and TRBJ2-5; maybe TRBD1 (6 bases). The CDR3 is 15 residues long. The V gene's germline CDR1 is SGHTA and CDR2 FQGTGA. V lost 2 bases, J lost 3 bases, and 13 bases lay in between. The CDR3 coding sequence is TGTGCCAGCAGCTTAGCCGGGACAATGGAAGAGACCCAGTACTTC. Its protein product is CASSLAGTMEETQYF.

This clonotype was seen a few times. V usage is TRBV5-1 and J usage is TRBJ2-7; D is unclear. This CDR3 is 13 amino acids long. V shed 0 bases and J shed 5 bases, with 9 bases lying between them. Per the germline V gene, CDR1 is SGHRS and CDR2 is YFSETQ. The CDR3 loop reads CASSLALDDEQYF. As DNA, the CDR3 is TGCGCCAGCAGCTTGGCCCTAGATGACGAGCAGTACTTC.

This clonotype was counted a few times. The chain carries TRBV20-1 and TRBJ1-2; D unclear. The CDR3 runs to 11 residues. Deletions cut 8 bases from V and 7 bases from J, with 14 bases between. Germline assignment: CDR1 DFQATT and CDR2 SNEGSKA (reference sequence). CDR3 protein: CSILGLGGYTF. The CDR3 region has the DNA TGCAGTATCCTAGGGCTGGGTGGCTACACCTTC.

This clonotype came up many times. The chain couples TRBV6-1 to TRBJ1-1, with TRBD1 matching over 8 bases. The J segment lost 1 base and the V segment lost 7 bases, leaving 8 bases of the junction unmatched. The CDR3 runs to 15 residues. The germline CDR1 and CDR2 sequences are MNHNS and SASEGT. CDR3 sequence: CASNSPQGANTEAFF. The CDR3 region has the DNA TGTGCCAGCAACTCTCCTCAGGGGGCGAACACTGAAGCTTTCTTT.

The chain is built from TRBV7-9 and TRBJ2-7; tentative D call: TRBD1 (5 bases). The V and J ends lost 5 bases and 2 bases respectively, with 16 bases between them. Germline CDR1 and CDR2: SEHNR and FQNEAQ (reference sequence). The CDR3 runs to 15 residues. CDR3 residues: CASSLTGKFTYEQYF. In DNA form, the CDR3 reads TGTGCCAGCAGCCTAACAGGAAAATTCACCTACGAGCAGTACTTC.

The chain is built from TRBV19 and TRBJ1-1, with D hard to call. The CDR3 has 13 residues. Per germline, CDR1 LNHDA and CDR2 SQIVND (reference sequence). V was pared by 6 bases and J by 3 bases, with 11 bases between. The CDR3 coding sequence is TGTGCCAGTAGGATCTATCGGGACACTGAAGCTTTCTTT. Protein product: CASRIYRDTEAFF.

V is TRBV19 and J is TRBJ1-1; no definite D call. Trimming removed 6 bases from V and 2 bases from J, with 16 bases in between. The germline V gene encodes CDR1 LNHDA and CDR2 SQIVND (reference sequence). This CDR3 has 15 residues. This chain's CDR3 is CASSSLDYENTEAFF. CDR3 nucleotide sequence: TGTGCCAGTAGCTCGTTGGACTACGAAAACACTGAAGCTTTCTTT.